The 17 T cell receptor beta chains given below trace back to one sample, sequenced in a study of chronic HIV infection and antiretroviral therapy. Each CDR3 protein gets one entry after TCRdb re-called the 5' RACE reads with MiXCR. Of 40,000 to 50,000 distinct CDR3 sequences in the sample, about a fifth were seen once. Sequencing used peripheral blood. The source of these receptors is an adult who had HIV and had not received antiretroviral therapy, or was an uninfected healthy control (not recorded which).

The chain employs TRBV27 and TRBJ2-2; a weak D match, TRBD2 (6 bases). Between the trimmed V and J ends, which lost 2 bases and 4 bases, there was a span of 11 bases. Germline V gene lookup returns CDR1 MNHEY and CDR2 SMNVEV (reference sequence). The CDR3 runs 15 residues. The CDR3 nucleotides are TGTGCCAGCAGTTTAGGAGGGTTTCCCACCGGGGAGCTGTTTTTT. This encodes CASSLGGFPTGELFF.

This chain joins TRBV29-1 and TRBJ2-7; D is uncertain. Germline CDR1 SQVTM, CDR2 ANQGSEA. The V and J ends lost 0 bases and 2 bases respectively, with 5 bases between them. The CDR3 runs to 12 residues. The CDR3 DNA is TGCAGCGTTGAAGACGGACCCTACGAGCAGTACTTC. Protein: CSVEDGPYEQYF.

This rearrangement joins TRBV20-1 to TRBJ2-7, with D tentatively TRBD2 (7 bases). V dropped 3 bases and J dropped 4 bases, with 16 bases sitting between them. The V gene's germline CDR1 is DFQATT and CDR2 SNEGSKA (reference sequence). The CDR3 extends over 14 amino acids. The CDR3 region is CSASRSGGVYEQYF. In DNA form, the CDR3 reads TGCAGTGCTAGCCGGTCGGGGGGCGTGTACGAGCAGTACTTC.

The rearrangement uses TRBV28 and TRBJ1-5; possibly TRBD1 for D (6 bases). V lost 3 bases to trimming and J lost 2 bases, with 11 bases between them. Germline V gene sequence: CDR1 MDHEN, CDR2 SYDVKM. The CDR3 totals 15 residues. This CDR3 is CASSLRGVGNQPQHF. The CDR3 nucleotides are TGTGCCAGCAGTTTGAGGGGGGTGGGCAATCAGCCCCAGCATTTT.

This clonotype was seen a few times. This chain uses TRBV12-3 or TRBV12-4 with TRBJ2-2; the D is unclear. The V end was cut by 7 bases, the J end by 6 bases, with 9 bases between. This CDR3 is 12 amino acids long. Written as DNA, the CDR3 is TGTGCCAGCACCCAGTGGCCCGGGGAGCTGTTTTTT. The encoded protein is CASTQWPGELFF.

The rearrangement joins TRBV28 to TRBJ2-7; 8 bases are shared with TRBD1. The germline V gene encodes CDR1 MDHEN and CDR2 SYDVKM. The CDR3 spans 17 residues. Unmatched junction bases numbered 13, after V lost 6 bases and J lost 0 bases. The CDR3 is CASRNLKRDRSSYEQYF. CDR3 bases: TGTGCCAGCAGAAACCTAAAAAGGGACAGGTCCTCCTACGAGCAGTACTTC.

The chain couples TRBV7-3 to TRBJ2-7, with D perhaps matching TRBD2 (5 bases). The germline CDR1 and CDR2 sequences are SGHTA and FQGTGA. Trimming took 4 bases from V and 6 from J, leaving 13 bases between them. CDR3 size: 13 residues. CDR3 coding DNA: TGTGCCAGCAGCTCGCGTATTGGAGGCGAGCAGTACTTC. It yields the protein CASSSRIGGEQYF. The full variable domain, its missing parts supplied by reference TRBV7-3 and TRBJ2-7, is GAGVSQTPSNKVTEKGKYVELRCDPISGHTALYWYRQSLGQGPEFLIYFQGTGAADDSGLPNDRFFAVRPEGSVSTLKIQRTERGDSAVYLCASSSRIGGEQYFGPGTRLTVT.

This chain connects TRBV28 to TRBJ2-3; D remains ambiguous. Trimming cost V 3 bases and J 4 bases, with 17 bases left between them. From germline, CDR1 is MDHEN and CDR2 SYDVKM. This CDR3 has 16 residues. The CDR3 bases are TGTGCCAGCAGTTTCCCTTCTCTCCAGCCTGCAGATACGCAGTATTTT. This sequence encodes CASSFPSLQPADTQYF.

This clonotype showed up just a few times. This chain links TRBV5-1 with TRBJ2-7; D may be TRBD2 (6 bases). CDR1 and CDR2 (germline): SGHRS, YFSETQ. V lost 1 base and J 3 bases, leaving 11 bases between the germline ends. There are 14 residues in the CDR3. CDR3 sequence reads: CASSLNGGSYEQYF. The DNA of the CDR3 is TGCGCCAGCAGCTTGAACGGGGGTAGCTACGAGCAGTACTTC.

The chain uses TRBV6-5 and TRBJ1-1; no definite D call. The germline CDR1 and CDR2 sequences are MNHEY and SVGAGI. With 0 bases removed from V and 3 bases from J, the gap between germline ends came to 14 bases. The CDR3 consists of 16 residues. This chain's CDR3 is CASSYSRRGIDTEAFF. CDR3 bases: TGTGCCAGCAGTTACTCCAGACGCGGGATTGACACTGAAGCTTTCTTT.

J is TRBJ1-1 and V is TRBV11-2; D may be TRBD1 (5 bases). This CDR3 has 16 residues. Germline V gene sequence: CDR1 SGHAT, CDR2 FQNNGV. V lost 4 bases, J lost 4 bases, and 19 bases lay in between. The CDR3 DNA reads TGTGCCAGCAGCTGGGGAGTAGGGACCGCCGGCACTGAAGCTTTCTTT. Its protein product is CASSWGVGTAGTEAFF.

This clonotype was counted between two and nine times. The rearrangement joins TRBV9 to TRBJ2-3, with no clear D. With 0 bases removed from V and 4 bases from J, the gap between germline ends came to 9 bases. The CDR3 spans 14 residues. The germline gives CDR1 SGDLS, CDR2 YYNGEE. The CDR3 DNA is TGTGCCAGCAGCGTAGATCTAGGCTCAGATACGCAGTATTTT. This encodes CASSVDLGSDTQYF.

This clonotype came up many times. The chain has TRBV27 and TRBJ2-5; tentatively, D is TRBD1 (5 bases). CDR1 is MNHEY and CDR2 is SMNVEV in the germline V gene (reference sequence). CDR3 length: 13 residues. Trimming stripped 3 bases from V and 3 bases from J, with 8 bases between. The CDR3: CASSFDRKETQYF. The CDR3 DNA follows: TGTGCCAGCAGTTTTGACAGAAAAGAGACCCAGTACTTC.

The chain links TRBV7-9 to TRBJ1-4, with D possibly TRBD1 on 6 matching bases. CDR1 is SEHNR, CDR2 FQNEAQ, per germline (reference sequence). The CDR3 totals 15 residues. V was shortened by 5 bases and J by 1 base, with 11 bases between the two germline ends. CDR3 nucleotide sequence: TGTGCCAGCAGCCCACAGGGAGGAACTAATGAAAAACTGTTTTTT. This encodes CASSPQGGTNEKLFF.

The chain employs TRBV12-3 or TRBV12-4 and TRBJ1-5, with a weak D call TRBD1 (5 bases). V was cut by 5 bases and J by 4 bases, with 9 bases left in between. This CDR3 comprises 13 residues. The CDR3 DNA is TGTGCCAGCAGTGACAGCGCGAATCAGCCCCAGCATTTT. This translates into CASSDSANQPQHF.

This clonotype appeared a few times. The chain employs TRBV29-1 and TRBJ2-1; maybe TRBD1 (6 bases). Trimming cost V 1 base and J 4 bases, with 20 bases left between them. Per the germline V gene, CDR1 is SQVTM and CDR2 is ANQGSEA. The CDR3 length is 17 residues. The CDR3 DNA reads TGCAGCGTTGAAGGGGGCCCTGAACAGGGACCATACAATGAGCAGTTCTTC. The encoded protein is CSVEGGPEQGPYNEQFF.

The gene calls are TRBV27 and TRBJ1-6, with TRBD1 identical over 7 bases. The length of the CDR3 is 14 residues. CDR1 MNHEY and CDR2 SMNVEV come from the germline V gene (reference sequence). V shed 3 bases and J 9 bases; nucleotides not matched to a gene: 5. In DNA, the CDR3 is TGTGCCAGCAGTTTCACAGGGGAGGGTTCACCCCTCCACTTT. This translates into CASSFTGEGSPLHF.